This record covers a single T cell receptor (beta chain). The assay was immunoSEQ multiplex PCR, and TCRdb's table has in-frame clones only and misses some. The table shows some 190,000 clones, with 84% occurring only once. Which cohort a participant joined came from the clinical history participants gave. The sample is drawn from a study of blood T cell repertoires in COVID-19. Overall study: T cells, B-cell-depleted T cells, or PBMCs supplied cDNA or gDNA.

CDR3 length: 16 residues. The germline V gene has CDR1 LNHDA and CDR2 SQIVND (reference sequence). Trimming took 3 bases from V and 3 from J; bases not matched to a gene: 7. The sample was PBMCs or T cells enriched from blood (not recorded which). The chain combines TRBV19 with TRBJ2-7, with TRBD1 matching 11 bases. This clonotype was obtained from a young woman who had been exposed to COVID-19. The CDR3 DNA reads as TGTGCCAGTAGTATCGGGACCGGGACAGGGGGCTACGAGCAGTACTTC. It yields the protein CASSIGTGTGGYEQYF.